The present TCR beta chain was sequenced within a study of T cells in localized non-small cell lung cancer. Study-wide results and limits: Higher blood T cell density went with longer overall survival. A median approximately 57 of the top 100 tumor clones appeared in adjacent lung. Tumor showed lower T cell clonality than uninvolved adjacent lung, where it was highest. Heterogeneity is still possible, as just one tumor region was sequenced.

Points on this clone: Its antigen is still unknown.

The table came from immunoSEQ multiplex PCR; TCRdb's copy has only in-frame clones and leaves some out. Seen here are roughly 20,000 clones, approximately 84% observed once, and the top ten hold 2.4%. This sequence originates from a man aged 40 to 70 with stage I lung adenocarcinoma. The sequencing used peripheral blood, collected before any cancer treatment.

For the CDR3, the DNA is TGCGCCAGCAGTCATCACTTCCCGGGACTAGCGGGGCGGACAGATACGCAGTATTTT. Amino acids: CASSHHFPGLAGRTDTQYF. The chain has TRBV23-1 and TRBJ2-3; 13 nucleotides line up with TRBD2. TRBV23-1 carries the ORF label, with uncertain function. V was pared by 3 bases and J by 3 bases, with 12 bases of the junction left unmatched. The CDR3 runs to 19 residues.